Below are 6 T cell receptor beta chains sequenced from a single sample in a study of technical replicates of blood from a few donors. Produced via immunoSEQ multiplex PCR; TCRdb's table is partial and in-frame only. The data show more than 55,000 clones, 90% to 95% seen once. Input material: PBMCs. Receptors were obtained from a human donor in good health. Some clones in this sample may be carry-over from other donors' samples.

The chain carries TRBV7-9 and TRBJ2-7; 13 bases match TRBD2. The length of the CDR3 is 16 residues. CDR1 and CDR2 (germline): SEHNR, FQNEAQ (reference sequence). With V trimmed by 5 bases and J by 0 bases, 4 bases remained unmatched. For the CDR3, the DNA is TGTGCCAGCAGCCCAACTAGCGGGAGGGCCTCCTACGAGCAGTACTTC. Translated: CASSPTSGRASYEQYF.

The chain links TRBV7-2 to TRBJ2-7; the match to TRBD2 covers 7 bases. This CDR3 spans 15 amino acids. Unmatched junction bases numbered 11, after V lost 6 bases and J lost 3 bases. CDR1 is SGHTA, CDR2 FQGNSA, per germline. CDR3 amino acids: CASSLTSVDYYEQYF. CDR3 DNA sequence: TGTGCCAGCAGTCTTACTAGCGTTGACTACTACGAGCAGTACTTC. The whole variable domain, filled in from reference TRBV7-2 and TRBJ2-7, reads GAGVSQSPSNKVTEKGKDVELRCDPISGHTALYWYRQSLGQGLEFLIYFQGNSAPDKSGLPSDRFSAERTGGSVSTLTIQRTQQEDSAVYLCASSLTSVDYYEQYFGPGTRLTVT.

V gene TRBV4-2 combines with J gene TRBJ2-7; possible D gene TRBD2, 6 bases. Germline V gene lookup returns CDR1 LGHNA and CDR2 YNFKEQ. V gave up 0 bases and J gave up 1 base, with 16 bases separating them. The CDR3 has 17 amino acids. The CDR3 loop reads CASSQEARGGRSYEQYF. The CDR3 DNA follows: TGTGCCAGCAGCCAAGAGGCCCGGGGAGGAAGGTCCTACGAGCAGTACTTC.

Comments on this clone: Germline is not matched at one junction end, which may reflect a read error. This chain uses TRBV5-4 with TRBJ1-5, with D unresolved. The CDR3 covers 12 residues. The germline V gene has CDR1 SGHNT and CDR2 YYREEE (reference sequence). DNA of the CDR3: TGTGCCAGCACCTTGTCGAATCAGCCCCAGCATTTT. Translating it yields CASTLSNQPQHF. Using reference TRBV5-4 and TRBJ1-5 for the parts outside the CDR3, the full variable domain is ETGVTQSPTHLIKTRGQQVTLRCSSQSGHNTVSWYQQALGQGPQFIFQYYREEENGRGNFPPRFSGLQFPNYSSELNVNALELDDSALYLCASTLSNQPQHFGDGTRLSIL.

The rearrangement links TRBV30 to TRBJ2-2; 7 bases match TRBD2. The ends lost 5 bases at V and 5 bases at J; junction bases unmatched: 8. This CDR3 region has 14 residues. CDR1 is GTSNPN, CDR2 SVGIG, per germline (reference sequence). CDR3 loop: CAWGGEGRTGELFF. CDR3 in DNA: TGTGCCTGGGGCGGGGAGGGCAGGACCGGGGAGCTGTTTTTT.

The V gene is TRBV9, the J gene TRBJ2-1, with D tentatively TRBD2 (5 bases). Germline-derived CDR1 and CDR2 are SGDLS and YYNGEE. CDR3 length: 16 residues. The V gene lost 0 bases and the J gene lost 4 bases, with 14 bases spanning the gap. This CDR3 is CASSVGLGAAYNEQFF. CDR3 bases: TGTGCCAGCAGCGTAGGTTTAGGAGCGGCGTACAATGAGCAGTTCTTC.